This T cell receptor beta chain stems from a study of cytomegalovirus exposure and HLA in healthy donors. This clone has just one count. Among the approximately 130 subjects of the validation cohort, separate from the approximately 670-subject first cohort, were the donors. Trimming took 5 bases from V and 3 from J; bases not matched to a gene: 10. CDR1 and CDR2 from the germline V gene are SGHTA and FQGNSA. The CDR3 length is 17 residues. Generated by immunoSEQ multiplex PCR, the TCRdb table keeps only in-frame clones and is missing some. The sample carries roughly 52,000 clones, around nine tenths recorded once.

Sequenced: PBMCs. The sequence was collected from a man in his late teens or twenties in good health and CMV-seronegative. The V gene is TRBV7-2, the J gene TRBJ2-1; TRBD2 aligns across 10 bases. The CDR3 loop is CASSTHTGLAVYNEQFF. The CDR3 DNA is TGTGCCAGCAGCACGCACACTGGACTAGCGGTCTACAATGAGCAGTTCTTC.